Here is one T cell receptor (beta chain) with its context. This record belongs to a study of T cells in tumors and immune-related adverse events. The CDR3 totals 14 residues. Trimming left V 1 base short and J 2 bases short, with 10 bases between. Germline CDR1 reads SGHRS; CDR2 reads YFSETQ. The protocol was immunoSEQ multiplex PCR, while the TCRdb copy is restricted to in-frame clones and leaves out a portion. Among about 24,000 clones listed, approximately 90% were seen once. The chain carries TRBV5-1 and TRBJ2-7; D ambiguous. The TCR comes from a female donor with metastatic renal cell carcinoma. The starting material was lymph node tissue, obtained from a patient treated with anti-PD-1 therapy. In DNA, the CDR3 is TGCGCCAGCAGCTTGTGGCACCAAACCTACGAGCAGTACTTC. It yields the protein CASSLWHQTYEQYF.